This TCR beta chain originates from a study of blood T cell repertoires in COVID-19 (dated by TCRdb to 2018 to 2020). Background for the entire study: Collaborator samples came from the United States, Italy and Spain and covered acute and convalescent phases of COVID-19. Samples were obtained from the ongoing ImmuneRACE study (first 160 participants) and from some 1,300 subjects provided by 6 global collaborators. The repertoires were released in a freely available public database meant as a resource for research on the immune response to SARS-CoV-2. The prospective study material was composed of cDNA or gDNA derived from T cells, B-cell-depleted T cells, or PBMCs. Nearly every sample came with metadata listing a de-identified subject ID, COVID-19 status, age in years and sex. Subjects who had been exposed to COVID-19, were actively infected with it, or had recovered from it provided the deeply sampled blood TCRbeta repertoires that made up the dataset. Where available, HLA class I and class II types were taken from metadata supplied by the sample provider and were not determined by assay-based typing. What the study reported, not specific to this receptor: The amount of clinical and demographic metadata varied by source and participant and was provided uncurated.

Enrolling through a virtual design, the prospective study's participants ranged in age from roughly 18 to 89 years and lived across 24 United States geographic areas. To assign participants to cohorts, the prospective study relied on clinical history that participants themselves reported in a screening survey and a study questionnaire. Recovered participants in ImmuneRACE Cohort 3 were defined as having two consecutive negative NP/OP PCR tests, clearance from a healthcare professional, or resolution of symptoms. In the prospective study, mobile phlebotomists collected whole blood, serum and a nasopharyngeal or oropharyngeal swab from each participant. Prospective study participants could optionally give additional blood draws and questionnaires over a roughly two-month period. Blood samples from the prospective study were shipped frozen or at room temperature prior to DNA extraction. From the cysteine up to the phenylalanine, the CDR3 has a length of 13 residues. The CDR3 DNA has 39 bases and is translated from base 1. V sheds 6 bases and J sheds 4 bases, leaving 9 bases between their ends.

TCRbeta CDR3 regions were amplified from genomic DNA using the immunoSEQ Assay, a bias-controlled multiplex PCR. Per the original workflow: The number of nucleated cells in each sample was estimated by amplification of reference gene primers within the assay. To quantify the absolute abundance of each unique TCRbeta CDR3 rearrangement, sequence reads were collapsed and filtered. For each sample, productive Simpson clonality was calculated as the square root of Simpson's diversity index across productive rearrangements. As stored in TCRdb, this immuneACCESS dataset retains in-frame rearrangements with V and J assigned. A fraction of the clones does not appear; measured against another copy, unresolved V genes explain less than half of the discrepancy, and the remainder lacks a known reason. D and trimming were read from the DNA, whereas the V and J calls and clone size are those reported in that table. The sample contains roughly 400,000 clones, around 87% of them found a single time. The top ten hold 10% of the sample.

Of note for this clone: Its target antigen remains unknown. The input lacks base qualities; no much larger clone sits a single base away.

The sequenced sample was PBMCs or T cells enriched from blood (not recorded which). The chain links TRBV12-3 or TRBV12-4 with TRBJ2-2; there is no confident call for the D gene. The sequence was collected from a woman in her 50s who had recovered from COVID-19. This receptor has the CDR3 CASRDRSTGELFF. The bases are TGTGCCAGCAGAGACCGGAGCACCGGGGAGCTGTTTTTT.